This T cell receptor beta chain came from a study of blood T cell repertoires in COVID-19. Study-wide background: COVID-19 samples collected from the United States, Italy and Spain covered acute and convalescent phases. PBMCs, B-cell-depleted T cells, or T cells provided the cDNA or gDNA that made up the material.

TCRdb's table, derived via immunoSEQ multiplex PCR, lists solely in-frame clones and lacks some. Of just over 650,000 clones in the sample, 75% to 90% were seen once. The junction had 6 bases not matched to a gene; V was cut back by 2 bases and J by 0 bases. Looked up from germline, CDR1 is LGHDT and CDR2 is YNNKEL (reference sequence). This CDR3 spans 16 amino acids. This receptor was identified in a woman younger than 30 with acute or convalescent COVID-19. Sequencing used peripheral blood. This chain joins TRBV3-1 (or the pseudogene TRBV3-2) and TRBJ1-1, with 7 bases matching TRBD1. Written as DNA, the CDR3 is TGTGCCAGCAGCCAACCTCGACAGGGTCTGAACACTGAAGCTTTCTTT. Translating it yields CASSQPRQGLNTEAFF.